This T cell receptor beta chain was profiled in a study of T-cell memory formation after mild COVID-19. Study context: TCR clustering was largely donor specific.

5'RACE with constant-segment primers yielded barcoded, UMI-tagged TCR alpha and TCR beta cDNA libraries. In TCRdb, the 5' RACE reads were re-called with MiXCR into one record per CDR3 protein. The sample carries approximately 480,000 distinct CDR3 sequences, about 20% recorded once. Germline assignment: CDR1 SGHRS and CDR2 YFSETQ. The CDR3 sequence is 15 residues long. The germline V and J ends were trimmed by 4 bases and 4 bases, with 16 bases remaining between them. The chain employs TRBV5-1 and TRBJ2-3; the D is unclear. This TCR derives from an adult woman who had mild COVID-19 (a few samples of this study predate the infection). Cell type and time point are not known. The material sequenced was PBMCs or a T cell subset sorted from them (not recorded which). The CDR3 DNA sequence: TGCGCCAGCAGCCTCAGACTCCTCTCTCCAGATACGCAGTATTTT. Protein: CASSLRLLSPDTQYF. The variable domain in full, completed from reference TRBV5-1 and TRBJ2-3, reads KAGVTQTPRYLIKTRGQQVTLSCSPISGHRSVSWYQQTPGQGLQFLFEYFSETQRNKGNFPGRFSGRQFSNSRSEMNVSTLELGDSALYLCASSLRLLSPDTQYFGPGTRLTVL.